This T cell receptor beta chain stems from a study of tumor-infiltrating lymphocytes in oesophageal squamous cell carcinoma. From germline, CDR1 is SGHTA and CDR2 FQGTGA. The CDR3 spans 16 residues. V was shortened by 5 bases and J by 4 bases, with 18 bases between the two germline ends. TCRdb re-called the PCR reads through MiXCR, storing one row per CDR3 protein. In the table there are around 16,000 distinct CDR3 sequences, around 50% of which are singletons. The sequenced sample consisted of esophageal tumor tissue. This TCR was recovered from a male donor with esophageal squamous cell carcinoma. The chain joins TRBV7-3 to TRBJ2-1; D is perhaps TRBD2 (6 bases). Written as DNA, the CDR3 is TGTGCCAGCAGCCCCCGACTAGGGAGTCTATACAATGAGCAGTTCTTC. This gives the protein CASSPRLGSLYNEQFF.